Below, 30 T cell receptor beta chains from the same sample are listed, as sequenced in a study of T cell changes during pregnancy in multiple sclerosis. Produced via immunoSEQ multiplex PCR; TCRdb's table is partial and in-frame only. The sample lists 50,000 to 70,000 clones, 91% occurring once. The sequencing used peripheral blood, collected in the third trimester of pregnancy. These receptors were obtained from a female donor in good health, enrolled as a control in a pregnancy study.

The chain joins TRBV6-6 to TRBJ1-1; a possible D gene is TRBD1 (5 bases). CDR1 MNHNY and CDR2 SVGAGI come from the germline V gene (reference sequence). V lost 6 bases, J lost 3 bases, and 14 bases lay in between. The CDR3 is 14 amino acids. CDR3 sequence: CASRPGRAHTEAFF. The DNA of the CDR3 is TGTGCCAGCAGACCCGGCAGGGCTCACACTGAAGCTTTCTTT.

The CDR3 sequence: CASSLSGGVDQPQHF. The CDR3 nucleotides read TGTGCCAGCAGCTTATCGGGGGGAGTTGATCAGCCCCAGCATTTT. The chain carries TRBV7-8 and TRBJ1-5, with a tentative D call TRBD1 (5 bases). CDR1 and CDR2 (germline): SGHVS, FQNEAQ. CDR3 length: 15 residues. Between the trimmed V and J ends, which lost 2 bases and 5 bases, there was a span of 13 bases.

V usage is TRBV28 and J usage is TRBJ1-2; D remains unclear. Trimming shortened V by 5 bases and J by 13 bases, and 20 bases separated the two germline ends. The CDR3 is 13 residues long. Germline assignment: CDR1 MDHEN and CDR2 SYDVKM. The CDR3 region has the DNA TGTGCCAGCAGTCTCCCTCAAAGAGGGTCTTTCACCTTC. Its protein product is CASSLPQRGSFTF.

This rearrangement joins TRBV5-6 to TRBJ2-7; D is perhaps TRBD1 (6 bases). The CDR3 sequence is 12 residues long. Germline V CDR1 and CDR2: SGHDT, YYEEEE. V gave up 1 base and J gave up 4 bases, with 6 bases separating them. This CDR3 reads CASSLRGYEQYF. The CDR3 coding sequence is TGTGCCAGCAGCTTGAGGGGGTACGAGCAGTACTTC.

This chain uses TRBV6-4 with TRBJ2-1, with 13 bases that match TRBD2. Germline CDR1 and CDR2: MRHNA and SNTAGT. V dropped 8 bases and J dropped 5; count of bases not matched to a gene: 6. The CDR3 consists of 15 residues. CDR3 residues: CASATGTSGDNEQFF. In DNA form, the CDR3 reads TGTGCCAGCGCCACCGGGACTAGCGGGGACAATGAGCAGTTCTTC.

The chain has TRBV5-4 and TRBJ2-1; 9 bases map to TRBD2. This CDR3 comprises 15 residues. V was pared by 3 bases and J by 7 bases, with 8 bases of the junction left unmatched. Germline values: CDR1 SGHNT, CDR2 YYREEE (reference sequence). The CDR3 DNA follows: TGTGCCAGCAGCTCCCCCGGGACTAGCCGAAATGAGCAGTTCTTC. This codes for CASSSPGTSRNEQFF.

This chain links TRBV6-5 with TRBJ2-7, with a weak D call TRBD1 (6 bases). Germline V gives CDR1 MNHEY, CDR2 SVGAGI. This CDR3 is 15 amino acids long. Trimming removed 2 bases from V and 1 base from J, with 12 bases in between. The CDR3 spells CASSYTDGQSYEQYF. CDR3 coding DNA: TGTGCCAGCAGTTACACGGACGGACAGTCCTACGAGCAGTACTTC.

The chain employs TRBV9 and TRBJ2-5; TRBD1 aligns across 8 bases. Trimming took 3 bases from V and 2 from J; bases not matched to a gene: 6. Germline V gene sequence: CDR1 SGDLS, CDR2 YYNGEE. The CDR3 length is 15 residues. This CDR3 is CASSGGTGQQETQYF. The CDR3 nucleotides are TGTGCCAGCAGCGGGGGGACAGGTCAACAAGAGACCCAGTACTTC.

This chain links TRBV6-6 with TRBJ2-7; 7 positions agree with TRBD1. This CDR3 has 13 residues. Germline trimming cut 5 bases from V and 8 bases from J; bases unmatched to any gene: 9. The germline gives CDR1 MNHNY, CDR2 SVGAGI (reference sequence). CDR3 amino acids: CASSPRGQVKQYF. Written as DNA, the CDR3 is TGTGCCAGCAGTCCCCGAGGACAGGTTAAGCAGTACTTC.

The chain uses TRBV28 and TRBJ2-2, with D unclear. The V and J ends lost 7 bases and 4 bases respectively, with 10 bases between them. Germline assignment: CDR1 MDHEN and CDR2 SYDVKM. This CDR3 contains 13 residues. Here the CDR3 reads CASTSSVTGELFF. DNA for the CDR3: TGTGCCAGCACTAGTTCGGTCACCGGGGAGCTGTTTTTT. Complete variable domain (other parts from reference TRBV28 and TRBJ2-2): DVKVTQSSRYLVKRTGEKVFLECVQDMDHENMFWYRQDPGLGLRLIYFSYDVKMKEKGDIPEGYSVSREKKERFSLILESASTNQTSMYLCASTSSVTGELFFGEGSRLTVL.

This clone was found a few times. As DNA, the CDR3 is TGTGCCTGGAGCCAAACAGATAAGGGGGCTTTCTTT. Encoded protein: CAWSQTDKGAFF. The rearrangement uses TRBV30 and TRBJ1-1; a weak D match, TRBD1 (5 bases). The CDR3 extends over 12 amino acids. Germline V lookup: CDR1 GTSNPN, CDR2 SVGIG (reference sequence). V was shortened by 3 bases and J by 11 bases, with 16 bases between the two germline ends.

This sequence joins TRBV10-2 and TRBJ2-1; 9 positions match TRBD2. V was clipped by 5 bases and J by 4 bases; unmatched bases: 3. This CDR3 comprises 14 residues. The germline V gene has CDR1 WSHSY and CDR2 SAAADI. This chain's CDR3 is CASSLSGGYNEQFF. CDR3 in DNA: TGCGCCAGCAGTCTAAGCGGGGGGTACAATGAGCAGTTCTTC.

The gene calls are TRBV7-2 and TRBJ2-1; D is possibly TRBD1 (6 bases). CDR1 and CDR2 from the germline V gene are SGHTA and FQGNSA. This CDR3 spans 13 amino acids. Trimming stripped 5 bases from V and 3 bases from J, with 8 bases between. The CDR3 DNA sequence: TGTGCCAGCAGCCGGGACAACTACAATGAGCAGTTCTTC. It encodes CASSRDNYNEQFF.

The V and J genes are TRBV14 and TRBJ2-3, with 14 nucleotides matching TRBD2. With V trimmed by 4 bases and J by 3 bases, 0 bases remained unmatched. Germline CDR1 SGHDN, CDR2 FVKESK. The CDR3 is 15 amino acids. CDR3 amino acids: CASSRTSGGTDTQYF. Here the CDR3 DNA reads TGTGCCAGCAGCCGGACTAGCGGGGGGACAGATACGCAGTATTTT.

V and J are TRBV19 and TRBJ1-1, with TRBD1 matching over 9 bases. The CDR3 has 15 residues. V lost 5 bases and J lost 1; bases outside the gene matches: 5. CDR1 LNHDA and CDR2 SQIVND come from the germline V gene (reference sequence). The CDR3 DNA reads TGTGCCAGTAGTGGACAGGGGTGGGGGAACACTGAAGCTTTCTTT. It specifies CASSGQGWGNTEAFF.

The genes are TRBV27 and TRBJ2-1; 8 bases agree with TRBD2. From germline, CDR1 is MNHEY and CDR2 SMNVEV (reference sequence). V lost 0 bases to trimming and J lost 3 bases; unmatched junction nucleotides: 10. This CDR3 has 18 amino acids. The CDR3 nucleotides read TGTGCCAGCAGTTTATCCCCCGCGGGTAGCGGGGTCTACAATGAGCAGTTCTTC. This sequence encodes CASSLSPAGSGVYNEQFF.

The CDR3 reads CASRPTSGDLRYEQYF. The CDR3 coding sequence is TGTGCCAGCAGGCCCACTAGCGGGGACCTAAGGTACGAGCAGTACTTC. This sequence joins TRBV6-6 and TRBJ2-7; TRBD2 aligns across 10 bases. Germline values: CDR1 MNHNY, CDR2 SVGAGI (reference sequence). The CDR3 length is 16 residues. V dropped 6 bases and J dropped 4; count of bases not matched to a gene: 12.

The chain recombines TRBV5-5 with TRBJ2-7, with D tentatively TRBD1 (5 bases). Trimming removed 5 bases from V and 3 bases from J, with 15 bases in between. CDR3 length: 14 residues. CDR1 SGHKS and CDR2 YYEKEE come from the germline V gene (reference sequence). The CDR3 here is CASRRQGSNYEQYF. The CDR3 DNA sequence: TGTGCCAGCAGGCGGCAGGGTTCTAACTACGAGCAGTACTTC.

The rearrangement uses TRBV6-5 and TRBJ2-1; 7 nucleotides agree with TRBD1. Per germline, CDR1 MNHEY and CDR2 SVGAGI. The CDR3 sequence is 11 residues long. The V segment lost 5 bases and the J segment 14 bases; nucleotides outside the gene matches: 6. CDR3 region: CASSLGQSKFF. The CDR3 DNA follows: TGTGCCAGCAGTCTGGGACAGTCAAAGTTCTTC.

This chain connects TRBV7-9 to TRBJ1-3; no definite D call. V gave up 4 bases and J gave up 0 bases, with 10 bases separating them. Germline CDR1 reads SEHNR; CDR2 reads FQNEAQ (reference sequence). The CDR3 totals 15 residues. CDR3 residues: CASSSDASSGNTIYF. For the CDR3, the DNA is TGTGCCAGCAGCTCAGACGCTAGCTCTGGAAACACCATATATTTT.

The chain couples TRBV15 to TRBJ2-5; 8 bases are a match to TRBD2. The CDR3 has 17 amino acids. CDR1 and CDR2 from the germline V gene are LNHNV and YYDKDF (reference sequence). J lost 3 bases, V lost 0 bases, and 9 bases had no gene match. CDR3 protein: CATSRDFLRTSKETQYF. The CDR3 DNA reads as TGTGCCACCAGCAGAGATTTCCTAAGGACTAGCAAAGAGACCCAGTACTTC.

V gene TRBV2 combines with J gene TRBJ1-2; D perhaps matches TRBD1 (6 bases). V was clipped by 2 bases and J by 6 bases, with 10 bases between them. The germline gives CDR1 SNHLY, CDR2 FYNNEI. The CDR3 contains 13 residues. CDR3 sequence: CASSERGRDGYTF. Here the CDR3 DNA reads TGTGCCAGCAGTGAAAGGGGGAGGGATGGCTACACCTTC. Variable domain in full (rest from reference TRBV2 and TRBJ1-2): EPEVTQTPSHQVTQMGQEVILRCVPISNHLYFYWYRQILGQKVEFLVSFYNNEISEKSEIFDDQFSVERPDGSNFTLKIRSTKLEDSAMYFCASSERGRDGYTFGSGTRLTVV.

This clone was counted a single time. This sequence joins TRBV2 and TRBJ2-1; the match to TRBD2 covers 10 bases. Germline CDR1 and CDR2: SNHLY and FYNNEI. Trimming cost V 6 bases and J 4 bases; bases outside gene matches: 15. This CDR3 has 18 amino acids. The CDR3 sequence is CASSMNAQGLADYNEQFF. The DNA of the CDR3 is TGTGCCAGCAGCATGAATGCTCAAGGACTAGCGGATTACAATGAGCAGTTCTTC. The full variable domain, completed using reference TRBV2 and TRBJ2-1, is EPEVTQTPSHQVTQMGQEVILRCVPISNHLYFYWYRQILGQKVEFLVSFYNNEISEKSEIFDDQFSVERPDGSNFTLKIRSTKLEDSAMYFCASSMNAQGLADYNEQFFGPGTRLTVL.

This chain joins TRBV19 and TRBJ2-1; perhaps TRBD2 as D (6 bases). The CDR3 is 14 amino acids. Per germline, CDR1 LNHDA and CDR2 SQIVND (reference sequence). V gave up 7 bases and J gave up 5 bases, with 15 bases separating them. CDR3 amino acids: CASTLALAHNEQFF. The CDR3 nucleotides are TGTGCCAGTACCCTCGCACTAGCCCACAATGAGCAGTTCTTC.

The chain is built from TRBV2 and TRBJ2-3; 8 nucleotides align to TRBD1. This CDR3 comprises 14 residues. CDR1 and CDR2 from the germline V gene are SNHLY and FYNNEI. The trim removed 6 bases at V and 3 bases at J, leaving 5 bases unmatched. CDR3 in DNA: TGTGCCAGCAGCTACTGGACAGGGACAGATACGCAGTATTTT. Translating it yields CASSYWTGTDTQYF.

A word on this clone: Sequence at one end of the junction differs from germline and may be a read error. This chain links TRBV7-7 with TRBJ2-1; 13 nucleotides match TRBD2. The CDR3 extends over 15 amino acids. CDR1 and CDR2 (germline): SSHAT, FNYEAQ (reference sequence). DNA of the CDR3: TGTGCTAGCAGCTTAGGACTAGCGGGAGTTGGGGAGCAGTTCTTC. Translation: CASSLGLAGVGEQFF. The complete variable domain, with remaining parts taken from reference TRBV7-7 and TRBJ2-1, reads GAGVSQSPRYKVTKRGQDVTLRCDPISSHATLYWYQQALGQGPEFLTYFNYEAQPDKSGLPSDRFSAERPEGSISTLTIQRTEQRDSAMYRCASSLGLAGVGEQFFGPGTRLTVL.

The rearrangement uses TRBV11-2 and TRBJ2-7; possible D gene TRBD2, 5 bases. Between the trimmed V and J ends, which lost 6 bases and 3 bases, there was a span of 12 bases. Per germline, CDR1 SGHAT and CDR2 FQNNGV. CDR3 length equals 13 residues. CDR3 in amino acids: CASSGEWGYEQYF. In nucleotides, the CDR3 is TGTGCCAGCAGTGGGGAGTGGGGCTACGAGCAGTACTTC. The complete variable domain, with remaining parts taken from reference TRBV11-2 and TRBJ2-7, reads EAGVAQSPRYKIIEKRQSVAFWCNPISGHATLYWYQQILGQGPKLLIQFQNNGVVDDSQLPKDRFSAERLKGVDSTLKIQPAKLEDSAVYLCASSGEWGYEQYFGPGTRLTVT.

V is TRBV5-1 and J is TRBJ2-2; 8 bases align to TRBD2. Unmatched junction bases numbered 4, after V lost 3 bases and J lost 0 bases. This CDR3 region has 16 residues. Germline CDR1 SGHRS, CDR2 YFSETQ. The chain's CDR3 is CASSSVAGSNTGELFF. As DNA, the CDR3 is TGCGCCAGCAGCTCCGTAGCGGGGTCGAACACCGGGGAGCTGTTTTTT.

The rearrangement joins TRBV29-1 to TRBJ2-1; 8 positions match TRBD2. The CDR3 has 15 residues. CDR1 and CDR2 from the germline V gene are SQVTM and ANQGSEA. V gave up 4 bases and J gave up 8 bases; unmatched junction bases: 13. The CDR3 loop reads CSVGREVFSLDEQFF. The CDR3 nucleotides read TGCAGCGTTGGGCGGGAGGTTTTTAGTTTGGATGAGCAGTTCTTC.

This clone was observed once. This chain uses TRBV27 with TRBJ2-1; TRBD1 might be the D (6 bases). Per germline, CDR1 MNHEY and CDR2 SMNVEV (reference sequence). The CDR3 is made up of 13 amino acids. The V gene lost 4 bases and the J gene lost 7 bases, with 11 bases spanning the gap. The CDR3 is CASSWSGDNEQFF. CDR3 coding DNA: TGTGCCAGCAGTTGGTCAGGGGATAATGAGCAGTTCTTC.